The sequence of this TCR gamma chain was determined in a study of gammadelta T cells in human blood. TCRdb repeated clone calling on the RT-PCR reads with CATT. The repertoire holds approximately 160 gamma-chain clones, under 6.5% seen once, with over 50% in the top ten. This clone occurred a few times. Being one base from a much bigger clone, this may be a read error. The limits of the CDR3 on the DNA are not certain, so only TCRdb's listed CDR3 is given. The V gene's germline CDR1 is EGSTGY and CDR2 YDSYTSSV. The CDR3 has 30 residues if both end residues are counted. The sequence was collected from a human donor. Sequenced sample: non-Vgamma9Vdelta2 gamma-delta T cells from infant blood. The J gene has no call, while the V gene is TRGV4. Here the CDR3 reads CATWDGSIRNALAVEQHLLSQVSIGRIQHF.